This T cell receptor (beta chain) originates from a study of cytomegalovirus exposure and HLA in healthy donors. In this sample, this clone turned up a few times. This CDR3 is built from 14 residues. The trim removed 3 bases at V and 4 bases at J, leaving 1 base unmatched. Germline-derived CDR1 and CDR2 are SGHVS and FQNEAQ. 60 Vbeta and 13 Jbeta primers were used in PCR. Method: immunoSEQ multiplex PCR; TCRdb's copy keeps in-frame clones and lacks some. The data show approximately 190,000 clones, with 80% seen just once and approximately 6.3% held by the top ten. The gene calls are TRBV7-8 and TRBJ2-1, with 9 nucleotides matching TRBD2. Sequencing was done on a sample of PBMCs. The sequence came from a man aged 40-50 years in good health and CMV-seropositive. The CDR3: CASSFAGGYNEQFF. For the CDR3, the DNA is TGTGCCAGCAGCTTTGCGGGGGGGTACAATGAGCAGTTCTTC.